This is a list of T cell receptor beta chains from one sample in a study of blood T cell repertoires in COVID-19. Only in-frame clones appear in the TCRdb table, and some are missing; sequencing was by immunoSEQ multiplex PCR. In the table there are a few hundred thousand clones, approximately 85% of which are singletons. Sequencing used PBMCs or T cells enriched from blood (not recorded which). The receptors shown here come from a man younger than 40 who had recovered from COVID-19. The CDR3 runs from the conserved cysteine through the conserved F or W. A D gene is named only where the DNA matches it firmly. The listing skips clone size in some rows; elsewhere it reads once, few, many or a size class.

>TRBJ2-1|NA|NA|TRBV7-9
TGTGCCAGCAGCTTAGTCTCGGTCCGGGGTCATGAGCAGTTCTTC
CASSLVSVRGHEQFF
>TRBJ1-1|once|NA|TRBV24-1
TGTGCCACCAGTGACTCCGGGACACAGAACACTGAAGCTTTCTTT
CATSDSGTQNTEAFF
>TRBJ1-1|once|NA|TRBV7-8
TGTGCCAGCAGCCTCATGGGCATGACGGGAAACACTGAAGCTTTCTTT
CASSLMGMTGNTEAFF
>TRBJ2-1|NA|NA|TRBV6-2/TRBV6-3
TGTGCCAGCAGTATACTAACGGGTAACACAAATCACAATGAGCAGTTCTTC
CASSILTGNTNHNEQFF
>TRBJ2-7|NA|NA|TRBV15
TGTGCCACCAGCAGAGATTTGGCTTACGAGCAGTACTTC
CATSRDLAYEQYF
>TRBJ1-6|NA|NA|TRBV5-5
TGTGCCAGCAGCTCCGGGGGGGGGCATGGTTCACCCCTCCACTTT
CASSSGGGHGSPLHF
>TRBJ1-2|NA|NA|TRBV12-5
TGTGCTAGTGGTTTTGGGGGGGGCGGACAGTATGTCTATGGCTACACCTTC
CASGFGGGGQYVYGYTF
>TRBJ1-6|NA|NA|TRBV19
TGTGCCAGTAGTGAGCTGGGGCTGGATAATTCACCCCTCCACTTT
CASSELGLDNSPLHF
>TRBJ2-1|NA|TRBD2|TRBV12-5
TGTGCTAGTGGTTTGTCCCTGACTAGCGGGGGGGCCTACAATGAGCAGTTCTTC
CASGLSLTSGGAYNEQFF
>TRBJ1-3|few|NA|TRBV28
TGTGCCAGCACCACCCTTTCAGGGTCTGGAAACACCATATATTTT
CASTTLSGSGNTIYF
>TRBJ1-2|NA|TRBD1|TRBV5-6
TGTGCCAGCAGCGGGCAGGGCCAGGGGGCATCCTATGGCTACACCTTC
CASSGQGQGASYGYTF
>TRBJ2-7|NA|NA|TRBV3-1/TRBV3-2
TGTGCCAGCCCCGTCCCCTTGGCGGCGGGGTCCGCTTTGGAGCAGTACTTC
CASPVPLAAGSALEQYF
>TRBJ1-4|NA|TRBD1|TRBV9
TGTGCCAGCAGCGGGAGACAGGGAAGCGAAAAACTGTTTTTT
CASSGRQGSEKLFF
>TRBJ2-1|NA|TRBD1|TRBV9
TGTGCCAGCAGCGTGGGACCCGGGACAGGGACCTACAATGAGCAGTTCTTC
CASSVGPGTGTYNEQFF
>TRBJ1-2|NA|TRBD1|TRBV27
TGTGCCAGCAGCCTGACAGGGAATTATGGCTACACCTTC
CASSLTGNYGYTF